The 21 T cell receptor beta chains in this list originate from one sample, sequenced in a study of human T cells and chemical hapten exposure. TCRdb re-called the 5' RACE reads with MiXCR, one entry per CDR3 protein. This sample has around 100,000 distinct CDR3 sequences, with 19% found just once. Before extraction, the whole blood was not fractionated, and total RNA was taken from it. The source is a human donor in good health.

This clonotype was picked up a small number of times. V and J are TRBV20-1 and TRBJ2-5; TRBD2 matches 8 bases. Trimming at V came to 6 bases and at J to 9 bases, leaving 15 bases not matched to a gene. Germline V gene data show CDR1 as DFQATT and CDR2 as SNEGSKA (reference sequence). CDR3 length equals 14 residues. The CDR3 coding sequence is TGCAGTGCCCCCCAGCCGGGAGGGCCGGGAGCCCAGTACTTC. Residues: CSAPQPGGPGAQYF.

This clonotype has ten or more counts. The chain is built from TRBV27 and TRBJ2-6; D tentatively reads TRBD1 or TRBD2 (5 bases each). CDR3 length equals 13 residues. Germline CDR1 reads MNHEY; CDR2 reads SMNVEV (reference sequence). V was trimmed by 5 bases and J by 9 bases, leaving 11 bases between them. The CDR3 DNA is TGTGCCAGCAGTCCCGGGGCAGACAACGTCCTGACTTTC. It is translated as CASSPGADNVLTF.

This chain links TRBV7-9 with TRBJ2-1, with 11 bases identical to TRBD2. The CDR3 is 15 residues long. Germline loops: CDR1 SEHNR, CDR2 FQNEAQ (reference sequence). Unmatched junction bases numbered 5, after V lost 5 bases and J lost 5 bases. The CDR3 protein is CASSASGRKHNEQFF. CDR3 DNA sequence: TGTGCCAGCAGCGCTAGCGGGAGGAAACACAATGAGCAGTTCTTC.

The chain joins TRBV5-1 to TRBJ2-6; unclear D gene. The CDR3 runs to 15 residues. Germline CDR1 and CDR2: SGHRS and YFSETQ. The V gene lost 4 bases and the J gene lost 5 bases, with 13 bases spanning the gap. CDR3 in DNA: TGCGCCAGCAGCAGGGTAGTGGAATGGGCCAACGTCCTGACTTTC. Its protein is CASSRVVEWANVLTF.

This clonotype was seen a handful of times. J is TRBJ2-2 and V is TRBV28; TRBD2 matches 7 bases. The CDR3 contains 18 residues. V lost 10 bases and J lost 4; bases outside the gene matches: 21. Germline V gives CDR1 MDHEN, CDR2 SYDVKM. The DNA of the CDR3 is TGTGCCACCCTAGATGGGCTAGCGGCGTCTAGAGGCACCGGGGAGCTGTTTTTT. Translating it yields CATLDGLAASRGTGELFF.

The chain couples TRBV18 to TRBJ2-7; perhaps TRBD2 as D (5 bases). The ends were cut back, 2 bases at V and 2 bases at J, with 10 bases in the middle. CDR1 is KGHSH, CDR2 LQKENI, per germline. The CDR3 extends over 14 amino acids. CDR3 sequence reads: CASSPSGFPYEQYF. CDR3 DNA sequence: TGTGCCAGCTCACCATCGGGATTCCCCTACGAGCAGTACTTC.

The chain combines TRBV7-9 with TRBJ2-6, with D possibly matching TRBD1 (5 bases). V lost 11 bases to trimming and J lost 5 bases, with 10 bases between them. The CDR3 extends over 12 amino acids. Germline lookup yields CDR1 SEHNR and CDR2 FQNEAQ (reference sequence). The CDR3 DNA reads TGTGCCGGGGCCCTTCGGGCCAACGTCCTGACTTTC. Translated, it gives CAGALRANVLTF.

V gene TRBV12-3 or TRBV12-4 combines with J gene TRBJ1-5; maybe TRBD1 (5 bases). Trimming cost V 7 bases and J 6 bases, with 13 bases left between them. CDR3 length: 13 amino acids. The CDR3 DNA reads TGTGCCAGCAATGTTGGGGGGGGTCAGCCCCAGCATTTT. It translates to CASNVGGGQPQHF.

The sample holds many counts of this clonotype. The CDR3 nucleotides are TGTGCCAGCAGCGTAGGTCAGGCCACAGATACGCAGTATTTT. Protein sequence: CASSVGQATDTQYF. J is TRBJ2-3 and V is TRBV9, with D unresolved. Germline assignment: CDR1 SGDLS and CDR2 YYNGEE. This CDR3 spans 14 amino acids. V was shortened by 0 bases and J by 2 bases, with 7 bases between the two germline ends.

This chain joins TRBV20-1 and TRBJ1-2, with D possibly TRBD1 on 6 matching bases. Per the germline V gene, CDR1 is DFQATT and CDR2 is SNEGSKA (reference sequence). The CDR3 extends over 12 amino acids. V lost 1 base and J lost 6, with 9 bases in between. In DNA, the CDR3 is TGCAGTGCTAGAGTTACAGGGAATGGCTACACCTTC. It codes for CSARVTGNGYTF.

This chain connects TRBV19 to TRBJ1-4; weak D call: TRBD1 (6 bases). The CDR3 is made up of 16 amino acids. The V end lost 3 bases, the J end lost 5 bases, and 16 bases lay between the germline ends. In germline, CDR1 is LNHDA, CDR2 SQIVND (reference sequence). CDR3 sequence reads: CASSILAGTPNEKLFF. CDR3 sequence (DNA): TGTGCCAGTAGTATCCTCGCTGGGACACCGAATGAAAAACTGTTTTTT.

This clonotype was seen a few times. The chain is built from TRBV28 and TRBJ1-2; D gene ambiguous. The CDR3 spans 16 residues. Germline V gives CDR1 MDHEN, CDR2 SYDVKM. V lost 7 bases and J lost 7, with 25 bases in between. CDR3 nucleotides: TGTGCCAGCACTACCCCGACGGGCAGGACCGGCTTTGGCTACACCTTC. Protein: CASTTPTGRTGFGYTF.

This clonotype was seen once. Being one base from a much bigger clone, this may be a read error. This chain joins TRBV19 and TRBJ1-1; 10 bases line up with TRBD1. Germline CDR1 and CDR2: LNHDA and SQIVND (reference sequence). The CDR3 extends over 16 amino acids. V trimming: 7 bases; J trimming: 1 base; junction bases outside the gene matches: 9. CDR3 protein: CASTTGGSIRNTEAFF. In DNA, the CDR3 is TGTGCCAGTACGACAGGGGGCTCTATAAGGAACACTGAAGCTTTCTTT.

The chain combines TRBV7-8 with TRBJ2-1; D remains ambiguous. The CDR3 loop spans 16 amino acids. The V and J ends lost 5 bases and 3 bases respectively, with 17 bases between them. Germline lookup yields CDR1 SGHVS and CDR2 FQNEAQ. The CDR3 sequence: CASSTQTGGVYNEQFF. DNA of the CDR3: TGTGCCAGCAGCACCCAAACTGGCGGAGTCTACAATGAGCAGTTCTTC.

This clonotype was recorded many times. The chain joins TRBV5-8 to TRBJ2-3; 11 bases map to TRBD2. CDR3 length equals 16 residues. The germline V gene encodes CDR1 SGHTS and CDR2 YDEGEE. The ends lost 5 bases at V and 4 bases at J; junction bases unmatched: 9. CDR3 sequence reads: CASSSTSGRFSDTQYF. CDR3 nucleotides: TGTGCCAGCAGTTCTACTAGCGGGAGATTTTCAGATACGCAGTATTTT.

CDR3 sequence: CASSPGGLDEQYF. CDR3 in DNA: TGTGCCAGCAGCCCAGGGGGGCTCGACGAGCAGTACTTC. V gene TRBV27 combines with J gene TRBJ2-7; weak D call: TRBD1 (7 bases). Deletions cut 6 bases from V and 5 bases from J, with 14 bases between. The germline gives CDR1 MNHEY, CDR2 SMNVEV (reference sequence). The CDR3 loop spans 13 amino acids.

The chain links TRBV11-2 to TRBJ1-1; 10 nucleotides line up with TRBD1. J lost 3 bases, V lost 5 bases, and 12 bases had no gene match. The CDR3 spans 17 residues. Germline V gene sequence: CDR1 SGHAT, CDR2 FQNNGV. CDR3 coding DNA: TGTGCCAGCAGCGCCGACAGGGGGCTTAGTCCGGACACTGAAGCTTTCTTT. Encoded protein: CASSADRGLSPDTEAFF.

This clonotype was counted a few times. V usage is TRBV12-3 or TRBV12-4 and J usage is TRBJ1-1; TRBD1 agrees at 7 bases. This CDR3 has 12 amino acids. The V segment lost 3 bases and the J segment 6 bases; nucleotides outside the gene matches: 1. CDR3 in DNA: TGTGCCAGCAGTTTTCAGGGGGCTGAAGCTTTCTTT. Translated: CASSFQGAEAFF.

The chain employs TRBV12-3 or TRBV12-4 and TRBJ1-1, with D tentatively TRBD1 (5 bases). The CDR3 covers 16 residues. Trimming took off 7 bases at V and 3 bases at J, with 21 bases between the two ends. The CDR3 DNA is TGTGCCAGCACCACATCCCGGGGACTTACCTACACTGAAGCTTTCTTT. This codes for CASTTSRGLTYTEAFF.

The V gene is TRBV28, the J gene TRBJ1-2; maybe TRBD1 (6 bases). The length of the CDR3 is 15 residues. Germline V gene data show CDR1 as MDHEN and CDR2 as SYDVKM. The V end was cut by 8 bases, the J end by 0 bases, with 16 bases between. This CDR3 reads CASSGGQPPNYGYTF. The CDR3 nucleotides read TGTGCCAGCTCGGGGGGCCAGCCTCCTAACTATGGCTACACCTTC.

This rearrangement joins TRBV7-9 to TRBJ2-4, with D perhaps TRBD1 (5 bases). This CDR3 has 15 amino acids. Germline V gene sequence: CDR1 SEHNR, CDR2 FQNEAQ (reference sequence). V shed 5 bases and J shed 8 bases, with 19 bases lying between them. The CDR3 loop is CASSAEPPKGDIQYF. The CDR3, as DNA: TGTGCCAGCAGCGCAGAACCGCCCAAAGGGGACATTCAGTACTTC.